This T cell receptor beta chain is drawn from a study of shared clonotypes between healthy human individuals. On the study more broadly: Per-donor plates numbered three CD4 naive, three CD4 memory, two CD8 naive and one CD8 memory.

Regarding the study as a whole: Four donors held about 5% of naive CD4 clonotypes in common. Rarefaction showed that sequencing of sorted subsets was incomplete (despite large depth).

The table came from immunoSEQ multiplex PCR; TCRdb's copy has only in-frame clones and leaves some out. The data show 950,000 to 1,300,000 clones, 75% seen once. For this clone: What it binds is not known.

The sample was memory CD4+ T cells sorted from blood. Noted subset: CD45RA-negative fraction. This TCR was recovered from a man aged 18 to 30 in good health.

The CDR3 DNA sequence: TGTGCCAGCAGTTCGACGGGGGGGCTGGCAGATACGCAGTATTTT. Protein sequence: CASSSTGGLADTQYF. The rearrangement links TRBV28 to TRBJ2-3; 8 nucleotides match TRBD2. V dropped 4 bases and J dropped 4; count of bases not matched to a gene: 7. Germline V gene data show CDR1 as MDHEN and CDR2 as SYDVKM. The CDR3 extends over 15 amino acids.